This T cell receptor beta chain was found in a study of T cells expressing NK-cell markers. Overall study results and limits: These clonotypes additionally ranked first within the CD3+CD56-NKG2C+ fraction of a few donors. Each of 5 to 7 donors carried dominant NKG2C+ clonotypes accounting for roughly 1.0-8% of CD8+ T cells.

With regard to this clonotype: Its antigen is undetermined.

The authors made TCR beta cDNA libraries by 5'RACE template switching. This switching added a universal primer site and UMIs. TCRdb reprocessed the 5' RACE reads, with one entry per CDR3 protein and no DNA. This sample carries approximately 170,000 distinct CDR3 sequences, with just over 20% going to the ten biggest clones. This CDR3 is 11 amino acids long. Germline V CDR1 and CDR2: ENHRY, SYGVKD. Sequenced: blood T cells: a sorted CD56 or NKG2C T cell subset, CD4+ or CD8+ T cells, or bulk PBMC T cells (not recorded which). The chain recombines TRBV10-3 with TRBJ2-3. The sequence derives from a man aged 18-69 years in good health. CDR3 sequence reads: CAIRSTDTQYF.